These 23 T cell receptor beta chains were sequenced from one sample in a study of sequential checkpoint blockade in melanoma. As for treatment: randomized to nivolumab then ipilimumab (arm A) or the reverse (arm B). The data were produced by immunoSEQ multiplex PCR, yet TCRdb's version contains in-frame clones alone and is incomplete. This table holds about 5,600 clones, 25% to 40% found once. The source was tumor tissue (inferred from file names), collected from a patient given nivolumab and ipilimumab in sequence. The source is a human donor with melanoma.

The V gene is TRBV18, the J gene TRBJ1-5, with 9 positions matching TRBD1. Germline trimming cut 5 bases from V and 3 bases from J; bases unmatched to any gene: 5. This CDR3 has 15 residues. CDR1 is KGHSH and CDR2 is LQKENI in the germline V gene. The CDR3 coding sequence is TGTGCCAGCTCAACCGGACAGGGGCACAATCAGCCCCAGCATTTT. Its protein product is CASSTGQGHNQPQHF.

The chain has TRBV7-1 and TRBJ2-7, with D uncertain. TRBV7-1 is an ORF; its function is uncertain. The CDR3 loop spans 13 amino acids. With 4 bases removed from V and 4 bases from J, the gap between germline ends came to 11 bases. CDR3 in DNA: TGTGCCAGCAGCTTCGGACGGAATTACGAGCAGTACTTC. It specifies CASSFGRNYEQYF.

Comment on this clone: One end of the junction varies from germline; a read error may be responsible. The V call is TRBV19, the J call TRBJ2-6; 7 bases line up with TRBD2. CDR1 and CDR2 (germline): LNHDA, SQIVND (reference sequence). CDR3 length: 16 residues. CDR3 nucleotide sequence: TGTGCCAGTAGTATGTGGGGGGGATCTGGAGCCAACGTCCTGACTTTC. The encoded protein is CASSMWGGSGANVLTF.

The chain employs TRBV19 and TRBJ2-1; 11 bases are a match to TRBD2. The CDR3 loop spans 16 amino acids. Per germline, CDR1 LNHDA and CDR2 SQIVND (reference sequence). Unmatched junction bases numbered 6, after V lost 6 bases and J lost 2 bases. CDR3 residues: CASRRLAGTTYNEQFF. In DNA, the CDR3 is TGTGCCAGTAGAAGACTAGCGGGAACGACCTACAATGAGCAGTTCTTC. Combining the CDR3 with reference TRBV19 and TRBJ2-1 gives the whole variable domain DGGITQSPKYLFRKEGQNVTLSCEQNLNHDAMYWYRQDPGQGLRLIYYSQIVNDFQKGDIAEGYSVSREKKESFPLTVTSAQKNPTAFYLCASRRLAGTTYNEQFFGPGTRLTVL.

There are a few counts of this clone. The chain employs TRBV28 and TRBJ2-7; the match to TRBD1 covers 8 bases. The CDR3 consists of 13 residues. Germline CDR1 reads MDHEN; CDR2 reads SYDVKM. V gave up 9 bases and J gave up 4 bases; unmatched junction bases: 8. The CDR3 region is CASRTGIVYEQYF. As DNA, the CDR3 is TGTGCCAGTAGGACAGGGATTGTATACGAGCAGTACTTC.

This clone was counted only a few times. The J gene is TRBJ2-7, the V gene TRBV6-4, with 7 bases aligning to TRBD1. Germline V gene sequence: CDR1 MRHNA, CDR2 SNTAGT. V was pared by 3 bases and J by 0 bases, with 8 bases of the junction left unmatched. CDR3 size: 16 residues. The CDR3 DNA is TGTGCCAGCAGTGAAGTCCGACAGGGTGCCTCCTACGAGCAGTACTTC. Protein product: CASSEVRQGASYEQYF.

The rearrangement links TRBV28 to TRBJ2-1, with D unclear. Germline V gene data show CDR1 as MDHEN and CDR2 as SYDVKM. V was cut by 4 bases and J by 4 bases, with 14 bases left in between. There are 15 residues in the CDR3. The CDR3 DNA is TGTGCCAGCAGTTGGGCAGCAGCACTTTACAATGAGCAGTTCTTC. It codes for CASSWAAALYNEQFF.

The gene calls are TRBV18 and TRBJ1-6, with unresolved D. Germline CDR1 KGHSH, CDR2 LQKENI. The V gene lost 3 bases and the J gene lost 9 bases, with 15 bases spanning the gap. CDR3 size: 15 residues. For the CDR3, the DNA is TGTGCCAGCTCACCCTCGGCCCCTGGAGTTTCACCCCTCCACTTT. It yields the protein CASSPSAPGVSPLHF.

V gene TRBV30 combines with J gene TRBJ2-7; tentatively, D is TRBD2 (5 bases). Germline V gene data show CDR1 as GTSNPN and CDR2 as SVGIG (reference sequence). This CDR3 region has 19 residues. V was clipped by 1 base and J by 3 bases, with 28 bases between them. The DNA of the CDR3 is TGTGCCTGGAGTGCACGGGGATCCCCAATTCTTGGCCAATTCTACGAGCAGTACTTC. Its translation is CAWSARGSPILGQFYEQYF. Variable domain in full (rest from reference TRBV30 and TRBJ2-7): SQTIHQWPATLVQPVGSPLSLECTVEGTSNPNLYWYRQAAGRGLQLLFYSVGIGQISSEVPQNLSASRPQDRQFILSSKKLLLSDSGFYLCAWSARGSPILGQFYEQYFGPGTRLTVT.

This chain's CDR3 is CASSVAGNQETQYF. CDR3 nucleotide sequence: TGTGCCAGCAGCGTCGCCGGGAACCAAGAGACCCAGTACTTC. This chain connects TRBV28 to TRBJ2-5, with D possibly being TRBD2 (5 bases). This CDR3 spans 14 amino acids. Germline V gives CDR1 MDHEN, CDR2 SYDVKM. The germline V and J ends were trimmed by 6 bases and 0 bases, with 11 bases remaining between them.

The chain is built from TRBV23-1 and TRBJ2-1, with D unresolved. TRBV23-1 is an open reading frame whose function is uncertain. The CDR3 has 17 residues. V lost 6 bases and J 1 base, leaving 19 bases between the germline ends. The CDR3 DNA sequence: TGCGCCAGCAGCCAAGCCCGTGGTACTGCTTCCTACAATGAGCAGTTCTTC. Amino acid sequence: CASSQARGTASYNEQFF.

CDR3 protein: CASSFLPDFSYEQYF. The CDR3 DNA follows: TGCGCCAGCAGCTTTCTCCCGGACTTCTCCTACGAGCAGTACTTC. J is TRBJ2-7 and V is TRBV5-1; a possible D gene is TRBD2 (5 bases). The CDR3 has 15 amino acids. CDR1 is SGHRS, CDR2 YFSETQ, per germline. Trimming shortened V by 2 bases and J by 0 bases, and 12 bases separated the two germline ends.

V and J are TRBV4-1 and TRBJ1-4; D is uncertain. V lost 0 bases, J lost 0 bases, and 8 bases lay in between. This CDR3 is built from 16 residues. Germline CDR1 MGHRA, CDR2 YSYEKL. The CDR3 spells CASSQDGSATNEKLFF. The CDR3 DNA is TGCGCCAGCAGCCAAGATGGGTCGGCAACTAATGAAAAACTGTTTTTT.

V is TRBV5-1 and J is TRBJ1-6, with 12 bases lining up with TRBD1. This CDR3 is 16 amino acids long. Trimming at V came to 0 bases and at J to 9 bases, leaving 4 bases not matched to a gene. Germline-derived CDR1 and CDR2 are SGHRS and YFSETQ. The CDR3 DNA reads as TGCGCCAGCAGCTTGGGGGGACAGGGGGCGCCTTCACCCCTCCACTTT. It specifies CASSLGGQGAPSPLHF.

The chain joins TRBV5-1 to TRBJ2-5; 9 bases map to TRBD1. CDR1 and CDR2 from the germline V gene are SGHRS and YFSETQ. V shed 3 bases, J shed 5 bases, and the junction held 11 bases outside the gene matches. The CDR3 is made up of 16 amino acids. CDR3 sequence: CASSSRDRVPWETQYF. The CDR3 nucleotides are TGCGCCAGCAGCTCCCGGGACAGGGTTCCTTGGGAGACCCAGTACTTC.

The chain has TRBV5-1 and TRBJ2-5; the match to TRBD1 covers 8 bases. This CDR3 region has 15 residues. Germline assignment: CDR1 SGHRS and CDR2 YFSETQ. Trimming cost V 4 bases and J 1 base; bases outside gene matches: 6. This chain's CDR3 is CASSPRQGPQETQYF. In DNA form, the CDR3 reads TGCGCCAGCAGCCCACGACAGGGGCCCCAAGAGACCCAGTACTTC.

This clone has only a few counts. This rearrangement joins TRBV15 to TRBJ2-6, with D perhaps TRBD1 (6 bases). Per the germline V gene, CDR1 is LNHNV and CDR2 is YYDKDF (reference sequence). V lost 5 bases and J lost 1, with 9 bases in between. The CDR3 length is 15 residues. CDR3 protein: CATSADRSGANVLTF. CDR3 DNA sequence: TGTGCCACCAGCGCGGACAGATCTGGGGCCAACGTCCTGACTTTC. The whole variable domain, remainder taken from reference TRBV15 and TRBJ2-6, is DAMVIQNPRYQVTQFGKPVTLSCSQTLNHNVMYWYQQKSSQAPKLLFHYYDKDFNNEADTPDNFQSRRPNTSFCFLDIRSPGLGDTAMYLCATSADRSGANVLTFGAGSRLTVL.

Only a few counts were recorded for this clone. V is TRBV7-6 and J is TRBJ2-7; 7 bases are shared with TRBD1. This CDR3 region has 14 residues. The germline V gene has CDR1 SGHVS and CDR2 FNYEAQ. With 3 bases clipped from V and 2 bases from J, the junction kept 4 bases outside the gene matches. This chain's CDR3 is CASSLDRMAYEQYF. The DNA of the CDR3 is TGTGCCAGCAGCTTGGACAGGATGGCCTACGAGCAGTACTTC.

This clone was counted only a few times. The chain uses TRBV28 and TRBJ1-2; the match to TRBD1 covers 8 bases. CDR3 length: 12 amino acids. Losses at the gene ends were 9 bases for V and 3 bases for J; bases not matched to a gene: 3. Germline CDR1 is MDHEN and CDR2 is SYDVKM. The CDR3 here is CASSTGDYGYTF. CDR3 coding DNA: TGTGCCAGTTCGACAGGGGACTATGGCTACACCTTC.

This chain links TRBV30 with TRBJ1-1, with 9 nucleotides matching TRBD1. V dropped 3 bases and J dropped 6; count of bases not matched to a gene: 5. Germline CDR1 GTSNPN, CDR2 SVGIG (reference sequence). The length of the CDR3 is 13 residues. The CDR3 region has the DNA TGTGCCTGGAGAGGACAGGGGTTGGCTGAAGCTTTCTTT. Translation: CAWRGQGLAEAFF.

The CDR3 loop reads CASSLEWMAEAFF. The CDR3 DNA is TGCGCCAGCAGCTTGGAGTGGATGGCTGAAGCTTTCTTT. V and J are TRBV23-1 and TRBJ1-1; D is uncertain. TRBV23-1 is flagged as an ORF with uncertain function. Trimming removed 6 bases at V and 6 bases at J, with 14 bases between. This CDR3 is 13 amino acids long.

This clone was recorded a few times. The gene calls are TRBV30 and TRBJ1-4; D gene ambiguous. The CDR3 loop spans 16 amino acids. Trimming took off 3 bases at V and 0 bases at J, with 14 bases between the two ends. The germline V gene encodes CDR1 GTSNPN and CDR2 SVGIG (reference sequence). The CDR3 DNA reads TGTGCCTGGAGACGGCCTATCGCGTCAACTAATGAAAAACTGTTTTTT. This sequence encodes CAWRRPIASTNEKLFF.

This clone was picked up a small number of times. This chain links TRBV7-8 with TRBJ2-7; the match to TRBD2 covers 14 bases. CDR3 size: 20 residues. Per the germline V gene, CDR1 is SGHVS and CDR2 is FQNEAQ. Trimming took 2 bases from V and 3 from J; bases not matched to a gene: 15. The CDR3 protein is CASSLTPTSGRVAVSYEQYF. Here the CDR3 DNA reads TGTGCCAGCAGCTTAACTCCGACTAGCGGGAGGGTTGCAGTTAGCTACGAGCAGTACTTC.